The 23 T cell receptor beta chains presented below share a single source sample, sequenced in a study of T-cell reconstitution after alpha-beta-depleted transplantation in children. Unique molecular identifiers featured in how the TCRbeta library was prepared. TCRdb recomputed calls from the PCR reads with MiXCR, one row per CDR3 protein. Counted here are 700,000 to 950,000 distinct CDR3 sequences, roughly 15% occurring once; the ten biggest clones make up approximately 5%. The input for sequencing was PBMCs, mostly from graft donor cells, taken 360 days after TCRalphabeta/CD19-depleted stem cell transplant. The receptors here all came from a male patient between 5 and 17 years old who had a stem cell transplant for acute lymphoblastic leukemia, so the T cells may come from the graft donor.

The rearrangement uses TRBV27 and TRBJ2-1; the D is unclear. V lost 6 bases, J lost 7 bases, and 10 bases lay in between. This CDR3 has 12 residues. Germline V lookup: CDR1 MNHEY, CDR2 SMNVEV (reference sequence). The CDR3 loop reads CASRFVPNEQFF. CDR3 coding DNA: TGTGCCAGCAGATTCGTCCCTAATGAGCAGTTCTTC.

The chain joins TRBV7-9 to TRBJ2-7; tentatively, D is TRBD2 (5 bases). V lost 4 bases, J lost 2 bases, and 18 bases lay in between. The CDR3 sequence is 16 residues long. Germline CDR1 and CDR2: SEHNR and FQNEAQ (reference sequence). DNA for the CDR3: TGTGCCAGCAGCTACCTCGCCCCTATGGGAGCCTACGAGCAGTACTTC. This gives the protein CASSYLAPMGAYEQYF. The whole variable domain, remainder taken from reference TRBV7-9 and TRBJ2-7, is DTGVSQNPRHKITKRGQNVTFRCDPISEHNRLYWYRQTLGQGPEFLTYFQNEAQLEKSRLLSDRFSAERPKGSFSTLEIQRTEQGDSAMYLCASSYLAPMGAYEQYFGPGTRLTVT.

The CDR3 sequence: CASSNSGRGYNEQFF. The CDR3 nucleotides are TGCGCCAGCAGCAATAGCGGGAGGGGGTACAATGAGCAGTTCTTC. This sequence joins TRBV5-1 and TRBJ2-1; 11 bases match TRBD2. The CDR3 is made up of 15 amino acids. In germline, CDR1 is SGHRS, CDR2 YFSETQ. Unmatched junction bases numbered 4, after V lost 4 bases and J lost 4 bases.

This chain connects TRBV5-1 to TRBJ2-7; 12 positions agree with TRBD2. The CDR3 has 16 residues. Germline loops: CDR1 SGHRS, CDR2 YFSETQ. Trimming removed 4 bases from V and 7 bases from J; junction bases left unmatched: 12. CDR3 sequence reads: CASSPRLAGVTGEQYF. The DNA for the CDR3 is TGCGCCAGCAGCCCGCGACTAGCGGGAGTGACGGGGGAGCAGTACTTC.

The rearrangement uses TRBV5-5 and TRBJ2-1; the D gene is possibly TRBD1 (5 bases). Trimming shortened V by 0 bases and J by 7 bases, and 17 bases separated the two germline ends. This CDR3 comprises 16 residues. Germline lookup yields CDR1 SGHKS and CDR2 YYEKEE (reference sequence). This CDR3 reads CASSLGYGQGINEQFF. The DNA of the CDR3 is TGTGCCAGCAGCTTGGGGTACGGGCAGGGAATTAATGAGCAGTTCTTC.

A few counts support this clonotype. The chain employs TRBV12-3 or TRBV12-4 and TRBJ2-7, with D uncertain. The CDR3 is 13 residues long. Trimming pared 3 bases from V and 6 bases from J, leaving 12 bases between. The CDR3 reads CASSFLGSSEQYF. The CDR3 coding sequence is TGTGCCAGCAGTTTTCTCGGAAGTAGCGAGCAGTACTTC.

The chain carries TRBV5-1 and TRBJ2-1; perhaps TRBD2 as D (7 bases). There are 14 residues in the CDR3. Germline values: CDR1 SGHRS, CDR2 YFSETQ. With 4 bases removed from V and 6 bases from J, the gap between germline ends came to 14 bases. The CDR3 spells CASSPAGAPNEQFF. CDR3 sequence (DNA): TGCGCCAGCAGCCCCGCGGGGGCTCCCAATGAGCAGTTCTTC.

Of note for this clonotype: The conserved phenylalanine or tryptophan is not found at the CDR3 terminus, so this likely reflects a read error. The chain recombines TRBV5-1 with TRBJ2-3; a weak D match, TRBD2 (5 bases). The length of the CDR3 is 15 residues. V dropped 0 bases and J dropped 3 bases, with 11 bases sitting between them. Germline lookup yields CDR1 SGHRS and CDR2 YFSETQ. The CDR3 protein is CASSLGGRETDTQYL. The DNA of the CDR3 is TGCGCCAGCAGCTTGGGCGGCCGGGAAACAGATACGCAGTATCTT.

This clonotype was seen only a few times. V and J are TRBV25-1 and TRBJ2-7; D is uncertain. The germline V gene has CDR1 MGHDK and CDR2 SYGVNS. The CDR3 is made up of 13 amino acids. V gave up 5 bases and J gave up 0 bases, with 8 bases separating them. The CDR3 DNA sequence: TGTGCCAGCAGTCACCGGGCCTCCTACGAGCAGTACTTC. Amino acids: CASSHRASYEQYF.

For the CDR3, the DNA is TGTGCCAGCAGCTTGGTGTTGGGCCAAGATTACGAGCAGTACTTC. Translated: CASSLVLGQDYEQYF. The chain combines TRBV7-9 with TRBJ2-7; D gene unclear. The CDR3 spans 15 residues. Germline V lookup: CDR1 SEHNR, CDR2 FQNEAQ (reference sequence). Trimming took off 3 bases at V and 4 bases at J, with 16 bases between the two ends.

The V call is TRBV11-2, the J call TRBJ2-1; tentative D call: TRBD2 (6 bases). V shed 4 bases and J shed 6 bases, with 19 bases lying between them. Germline CDR1 reads SGHAT; CDR2 reads FQNNGV. CDR3 size: 16 residues. CDR3 coding DNA: TGTGCCAGCAGCTGGCCGGTAGGAGGGCCATTCAATGAGCAGTTCTTC. This translates into CASSWPVGGPFNEQFF.

This clonotype has a handful of counts. CDR3 in amino acids: CASSSRGAQGYTF. The CDR3 coding sequence is TGTGCCAGCAGTTCGCGGGGGGCCCAAGGCTACACCTTC. V is TRBV27 and J is TRBJ1-2, with a weak D call TRBD1 (6 bases). Germline values: CDR1 MNHEY, CDR2 SMNVEV (reference sequence). This CDR3 has 13 amino acids. Deletions cut 4 bases from V and 8 bases from J, with 14 bases between.

This clonotype was picked up a small number of times. The rearrangement uses TRBV5-4 and TRBJ2-1; 10 bases agree with TRBD2. V lost 4 bases, J lost 6 bases, and 7 bases stayed unmatched. Germline V gene data show CDR1 as SGHNT and CDR2 as YYREEE (reference sequence). The CDR3 spans 15 residues. DNA for the CDR3: TGTGCCAGCAGCCCACTAGCGGGAACATCCAATGAGCAGTTCTTC. Translated, it gives CASSPLAGTSNEQFF.

This clonotype was seen a few times. V gene TRBV7-2 combines with J gene TRBJ2-7; D gene ambiguous. Germline values: CDR1 SGHTA, CDR2 FQGNSA. The CDR3 totals 13 residues. V lost 0 bases and J lost 6, with 9 bases in between. CDR3 loop: CASSLALVGEQYF. Written as DNA, the CDR3 is TGTGCCAGCAGCTTAGCGCTGGTCGGCGAGCAGTACTTC.

This clonotype was seen at least ten times. The gene calls are TRBV27 and TRBJ2-6; D unresolved. Trimming cost V 7 bases and J 0 bases, with 10 bases left between them. This CDR3 has 15 residues. Germline CDR1 and CDR2: MNHEY and SMNVEV (reference sequence). CDR3: CASKIRISGANVLTF. CDR3 in DNA: TGTGCCAGCAAAATAAGGATCTCTGGGGCCAACGTCCTGACTTTC.

This clonotype turned up a few times. The genes are TRBV20-1 and TRBJ2-5, with 7 bases matching TRBD2. The germline CDR1 and CDR2 sequences are DFQATT and SNEGSKA (reference sequence). The CDR3 has 18 amino acids. Unmatched junction bases numbered 14, after V lost 0 bases and J lost 1 base. Written as DNA, the CDR3 is TGCAGTGCTAGAGACTTCCCGGGGGAGGGGAGGCCCCAAGAGACCCAGTACTTC. Translated: CSARDFPGEGRPQETQYF.

The rearrangement links TRBV20-1 to TRBJ2-1; possibly TRBD2 for D (5 bases). V lost 5 bases to trimming and J lost 9 bases, with 11 bases between them. Germline V gene sequence: CDR1 DFQATT, CDR2 SNEGSKA (reference sequence). The CDR3 covers 11 residues. CDR3 in amino acids: CSAGLGVEQFF. Here the CDR3 DNA reads TGCAGTGCTGGCCTGGGAGTTGAGCAGTTCTTC.

This clonotype has ten or more counts. The J gene is TRBJ2-2, the V gene TRBV9, with 8 nucleotides matching TRBD1. V lost 3 bases to trimming and J lost 1 base; unmatched junction nucleotides: 2. The CDR3 extends over 15 amino acids. Germline V gene data show CDR1 as SGDLS and CDR2 as YYNGEE. The CDR3 loop is CASSAGQGNTGELFF. CDR3 nucleotides: TGTGCCAGCAGCGCCGGACAGGGGAACACCGGGGAGCTGTTTTTT.

This clonotype was observed a few times. This sequence joins TRBV15 and TRBJ2-7; D might be TRBD1 (5 bases). V gave up 8 bases and J gave up 3 bases, with 14 bases separating them. Germline V gene lookup returns CDR1 LNHNV and CDR2 YYDKDF (reference sequence). The CDR3 extends over 13 amino acids. The DNA of the CDR3 is TGTGCCACCTTTTGGGATAGGGGCTACGAGCAGTACTTC. Its translation is CATFWDRGYEQYF.

In its sample, this clonotype was seen a few times. This chain uses TRBV20-1 with TRBJ2-1, with 8 positions matching TRBD2. Germline V gene sequence: CDR1 DFQATT, CDR2 SNEGSKA (reference sequence). V lost 0 bases to trimming and J lost 8 bases; unmatched junction nucleotides: 6. CDR3 length: 14 amino acids. The chain's CDR3 is CSAREAGVVYEQFF. Written as DNA, the CDR3 is TGCAGTGCTAGAGAAGCGGGAGTTGTATATGAGCAGTTCTTC.

This clonotype came up a few times. The V and J genes are TRBV5-1 and TRBJ2-2; 9 nucleotides align to TRBD2. Germline values: CDR1 SGHRS, CDR2 YFSETQ. This CDR3 comprises 15 residues. V dropped 1 base and J dropped 4; count of bases not matched to a gene: 2. CDR3 sequence reads: CASSLRLAATGELFF. The CDR3 DNA sequence: TGCGCCAGCAGCTTGAGACTAGCGGCCACCGGGGAGCTGTTTTTT.

This clonotype showed up just a few times. The rearrangement joins TRBV27 to TRBJ2-5, with TRBD1 matching 10 bases. Trimming cost V 1 base and J 3 bases; bases outside gene matches: 8. The length of the CDR3 is 17 residues. Germline-derived CDR1 and CDR2 are MNHEY and SMNVEV (reference sequence). The CDR3 region has the DNA TGTGCCAGCAGTTTATACCCGGACAGGGGGTACAAAGAGACCCAGTACTTC. This translates into CASSLYPDRGYKETQYF.

V usage is TRBV6-5 and J usage is TRBJ2-2, with D possibly matching TRBD2 (6 bases). The germline CDR1 and CDR2 sequences are MNHEY and SVGAGI. The germline V and J ends were trimmed by 2 bases and 7 bases, with 20 bases remaining between them. This CDR3 contains 17 residues. For the CDR3, the DNA is TGTGCCAGCAGTTACCTCCTGGCGGGAAGTTCGTACGGGGAGCTGTTTTTT. It translates to CASSYLLAGSSYGELFF.